The TCR beta chain under discussion was sequenced for a study of cytomegalovirus exposure and HLA in healthy donors. The study, taken as a whole, reports: It was reported that the classifier diagnosed cytomegalovirus status with high specificity and sensitivity in both the original and validation cohorts. A few chains tied to CMV proved CMV antigen-specific in vitro.

The method was immunoSEQ multiplex PCR; TCRdb's version includes in-frame clones alone and lacks a portion of them. The profile shows a few hundred thousand clones, 86% of them singletons. The CDR3 consists of 14 residues. CDR1 SGHRS and CDR2 YFSETQ come from the germline V gene. About this clone itself: What it binds is unknown. The junction departs from germline at one end; a sequencing error may be responsible.

The sample comprised PBMCs. The chain employs TRBV5-1 and TRBJ1-5, with D perhaps TRBD1 (5 bases). This TCR derives from a woman between 18 and 29 years old in good health and CMV-seronegative. In DNA form, the CDR3 reads TGCGCTAGCAGCTTGGGGCTCGGGGGGCAGCCCCAGCATTTT. Its translation: CASSLGLGGQPQHF.